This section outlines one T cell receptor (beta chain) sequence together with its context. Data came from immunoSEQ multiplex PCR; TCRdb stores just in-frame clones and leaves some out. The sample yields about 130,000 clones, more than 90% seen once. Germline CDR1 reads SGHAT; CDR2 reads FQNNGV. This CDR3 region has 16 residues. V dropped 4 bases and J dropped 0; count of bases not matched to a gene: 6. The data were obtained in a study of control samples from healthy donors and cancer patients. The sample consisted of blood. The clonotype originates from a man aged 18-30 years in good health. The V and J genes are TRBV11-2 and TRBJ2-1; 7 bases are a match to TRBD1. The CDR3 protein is CASSSRDRSSYNEQFF. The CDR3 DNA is TGTGCCAGCAGCTCCCGGGACAGAAGCTCCTACAATGAGCAGTTCTTC.